The rows below give T cell receptor beta chains drawn from one sample of a study of identical twins. TCRdb reprocessed the 5' RACE reads via MiXCR and lists one record per CDR3 protein. The data show approximately 300,000 distinct CDR3 sequences, 7.5% to 9.5% seen once. This sample also belongs to another study, concerning yellow fever vaccine responses in identical twins.

The specimen was CD8+ T cells sorted from blood. These receptors all come from a woman aged 18-29 years in good health. Each CDR3 is given with its conserved first and last residue. Fields, in order: CDR3 protein, CDR3 DNA, CDR3 length, D gene, V gene, J gene, clone size. A D gene is named only where the DNA matches it firmly. The size entry is marked missing in some rows and otherwise reads once, few, many or a size class.

CDR3 protein: CTSSPHGGPLVNTGELFF; CDR3 DNA: TGCACCAGCAGCCCACACGGAGGGCCACTAGTTAACACCGGGGAGCTGTTTTTT; CDR3 length: 18; D gene: NA; V gene: TRBV27; J gene: TRBJ2-2; clone size: NA
CDR3 protein: CASSQEDTLSYEQYF; CDR3 DNA: TGCGCCAGCAGCCAAGAGGACACCCTCTCCTACGAGCAGTACTTC; CDR3 length: 15; D gene: NA; V gene: TRBV4-1; J gene: TRBJ2-7; clone size: many
CDR3 protein: CSARDSGREFEQYF; CDR3 DNA: TGCAGTGCTAGAGACAGCGGGAGGGAGTTCGAGCAGTACTTC; CDR3 length: 14; D gene: TRBD2; V gene: TRBV20-1; J gene: TRBJ2-7; clone size: medium-sized
CDR3 protein: CASSLWTGGNEQYF; CDR3 DNA: TGTGCCAGCAGCTTATGGACAGGGGGGAACGAGCAGTACTTC; CDR3 length: 14; D gene: TRBD1; V gene: TRBV7-9; J gene: TRBJ2-7; clone size: NA
CDR3 protein: CASSLRPYTDTQYF; CDR3 DNA: TGTGCCAGCAGCTTGAGGCCTTACACAGATACGCAGTATTTT; CDR3 length: 14; D gene: NA; V gene: TRBV11-2; J gene: TRBJ2-3; clone size: NA
CDR3 protein: CAIAGQGGLAGELFF; CDR3 DNA: TGTGCCATCGCGGGACAGGGGGGGTTGGCCGGGGAGCTGTTTTTT; CDR3 length: 15; D gene: TRBD1; V gene: TRBV10-3; J gene: TRBJ2-2; clone size: NA
CDR3 protein: CASSLKGANTEAFF; CDR3 DNA: TGCGCCAGCAGCTTGAAGGGGGCCAACACTGAAGCTTTCTTT; CDR3 length: 14; D gene: TRBD1; V gene: TRBV5-1; J gene: TRBJ1-1; clone size: NA
CDR3 protein: CATSGSPIDGYTF; CDR3 DNA: TGTGCCACCAGTGGCAGCCCCATCGATGGCTACACCTTC; CDR3 length: 13; D gene: NA; V gene: TRBV24-1; J gene: TRBJ1-2; clone size: few
CDR3 protein: CASSAGLGHSNEQFF; CDR3 DNA: TGTGCCAGCAGCGCGGGGCTCGGACATAGCAATGAGCAGTTCTTC; CDR3 length: 15; D gene: NA; V gene: TRBV27; J gene: TRBJ2-1; clone size: NA
CDR3 protein: CASSTDGHPGNTIYF; CDR3 DNA: TGCGCCAGCAGCACGGACGGACATCCTGGAAACACCATATATTTT; CDR3 length: 15; D gene: NA; V gene: TRBV23-1; J gene: TRBJ1-3; clone size: few
CDR3 protein: CASSVHALQGAKWDEQFF; CDR3 DNA: TGTGCCAGCAGTGTCCACGCCTTACAGGGTGCTAAGTGGGATGAGCAGTTCTTC; CDR3 length: 18; D gene: NA; V gene: TRBV6-1; J gene: TRBJ2-1; clone size: NA
CDR3 protein: CASSPSGQPYEQYF; CDR3 DNA: TGTGCCAGTAGTCCATCGGGACAGCCTTACGAGCAGTACTTC; CDR3 length: 14; D gene: TRBD1; V gene: TRBV19; J gene: TRBJ2-7; clone size: NA
CDR3 protein: CASSSLAGTRDTQYF; CDR3 DNA: TGTGCCAGCAGTTCACTCGCCGGGACTAGAGATACGCAGTATTTT; CDR3 length: 15; D gene: TRBD2; V gene: TRBV28; J gene: TRBJ2-3; clone size: NA
CDR3 protein: CSVPGAPYNEQFF; CDR3 DNA: TGCAGCGTCCCGGGAGCGCCCTACAATGAGCAGTTCTTC; CDR3 length: 13; D gene: NA; V gene: TRBV29-1; J gene: TRBJ2-1; clone size: many
CDR3 protein: CASSWEGDTEAFF; CDR3 DNA: TGTGCCAGCTCCTGGGAAGGGGACACTGAAGCTTTCTTT; CDR3 length: 13; D gene: NA; V gene: TRBV27; J gene: TRBJ1-1; clone size: few
CDR3 protein: CASSQERTVHEQYF; CDR3 DNA: TGTGCCAGCAGCCAAGAACGGACGGTCCACGAGCAGTACTTC; CDR3 length: 14; D gene: NA; V gene: TRBV3-1; J gene: TRBJ2-7; clone size: NA
CDR3 protein: CASSSLGEGETQYF; CDR3 DNA: TGTGCCAGCAGCTCACTGGGGGAAGGAGAGACCCAGTACTTC; CDR3 length: 14; D gene: NA; V gene: TRBV7-9; J gene: TRBJ2-5; clone size: few
CDR3 protein: CATSDSPRGEETQYF; CDR3 DNA: TGTGCCACCAGTGATTCACCTCGGGGCGAGGAGACCCAGTACTTC; CDR3 length: 15; D gene: NA; V gene: TRBV24-1; J gene: TRBJ2-5; clone size: many
CDR3 protein: CASSLRTSGGATDTQYF; CDR3 DNA: TGCGCCAGCAGCCTCCGGACTAGCGGGGGGGCCACAGATACGCAGTATTTT; CDR3 length: 17; D gene: TRBD2; V gene: TRBV5-1; J gene: TRBJ2-3; clone size: many
CDR3 protein: CASSIDTNNGPGPYNEQFF; CDR3 DNA: TGTGCCAGTAGTATAGATACTAATAATGGACCCGGGCCTTACAATGAGCAGTTCTTC; CDR3 length: 19; D gene: NA; V gene: TRBV19; J gene: TRBJ2-1; clone size: few
CDR3 protein: CASSSGTGDSTDTQYF; CDR3 DNA: TGCGCCAGCAGCTCCGGGACAGGGGATAGCACAGATACGCAGTATTTT; CDR3 length: 16; D gene: TRBD1; V gene: TRBV5-1; J gene: TRBJ2-3; clone size: many
CDR3 protein: CASSDGAAGELFF; CDR3 DNA: TGTGCCAGCAGCGATGGGGCTGCCGGGGAGCTGTTTTTT; CDR3 length: 13; D gene: NA; V gene: TRBV7-9; J gene: TRBJ2-2; clone size: NA
CDR3 protein: CASSPRGPLAGEGRQETQYF; CDR3 DNA: TGTGCCAGCAGTCCAAGGGGTCCACTTGCGGGAGAGGGTAGGCAAGAGACCCAGTACTTC; CDR3 length: 20; D gene: TRBD2; V gene: TRBV27; J gene: TRBJ2-5; clone size: many
CDR3 protein: CSAPTGTSAYNEQFF; CDR3 DNA: TGCAGCGCTCCTACCGGGACTAGCGCCTACAATGAGCAGTTCTTC; CDR3 length: 15; D gene: TRBD2; V gene: TRBV29-1; J gene: TRBJ2-1; clone size: many
CDR3 protein: CASSSKIAGEADTQYF; CDR3 DNA: TGTGCCAGCAGCTCCAAAATAGCGGGAGAGGCCGATACGCAGTATTTT; CDR3 length: 16; D gene: TRBD2; V gene: TRBV13; J gene: TRBJ2-3; clone size: NA
CDR3 protein: CASSQVVGSAYEQYF; CDR3 DNA: TGCGCCAGCAGCCAAGTTGTCGGGAGTGCCTACGAGCAGTACTTC; CDR3 length: 15; D gene: NA; V gene: TRBV4-3; J gene: TRBJ2-7; clone size: NA
CDR3 protein: CSVARTGYTDTQYF; CDR3 DNA: TGCAGCGTTGCACGGACAGGCTACACAGATACGCAGTATTTT; CDR3 length: 14; D gene: TRBD1; V gene: TRBV29-1; J gene: TRBJ2-3; clone size: NA
CDR3 protein: CASSQGTGHPEAFF; CDR3 DNA: TGTGCCAGCAGCCAGGGGACAGGGCACCCTGAAGCTTTCTTT; CDR3 length: 14; D gene: TRBD1; V gene: TRBV14; J gene: TRBJ1-1; clone size: many
CDR3 protein: CASSGTSGWGNTDTQYF; CDR3 DNA: TGTGCCAGCAGTGGGACTAGCGGGTGGGGGAACACAGATACGCAGTATTTT; CDR3 length: 17; D gene: TRBD2; V gene: TRBV6-1; J gene: TRBJ2-3; clone size: many
CDR3 protein: CASSASGSRINSYEQYF; CDR3 DNA: TGTGCCAGCAGTGCAAGCGGCTCCAGGATAAACTCCTACGAGCAGTACTTC; CDR3 length: 17; D gene: NA; V gene: TRBV12-3/TRBV12-4; J gene: TRBJ2-7; clone size: NA
CDR3 protein: CASSLGGLAGSYEQYF; CDR3 DNA: TGTGCCAGCAGCTTGGGGGGTCTAGCGGGTTCCTACGAGCAGTACTTC; CDR3 length: 16; D gene: TRBD2; V gene: TRBV7-9; J gene: TRBJ2-7; clone size: NA
CDR3 protein: CASSLSVGGLSSYNEQLF; CDR3 DNA: TGTGCCAGCAGCTTAAGCGTCGGGGGGCTTAGCTCCTACAATGAGCAGCTCTTC; CDR3 length: 18; D gene: NA; V gene: TRBV7-3; J gene: TRBJ2-1; clone size: NA
CDR3 protein: CASARAGPAQETQYF; CDR3 DNA: TGTGCCAGCGCACGAGCGGGACCCGCGCAAGAGACCCAGTACTTC; CDR3 length: 15; D gene: TRBD2; V gene: TRBV6-2/TRBV6-3; J gene: TRBJ2-5; clone size: NA
CDR3 protein: CASSYSRGEETQYF; CDR3 DNA: TGTGCCAGCAGTTACTCACGGGGGGAAGAGACCCAGTACTTC; CDR3 length: 14; D gene: TRBD2; V gene: TRBV6-5; J gene: TRBJ2-5; clone size: few
CDR3 protein: CASSSDSWAGELFF; CDR3 DNA: TGTGCCAGCAGTTCGGACAGTTGGGCCGGGGAGCTGTTTTTT; CDR3 length: 14; D gene: NA; V gene: TRBV5-5; J gene: TRBJ2-2; clone size: many
CDR3 protein: CASSAWDTLIDYTF; CDR3 DNA: TGTGCCAGCAGCGCCTGGGACACTCTAATTGACTACACCTTC; CDR3 length: 14; D gene: NA; V gene: TRBV9; J gene: TRBJ1-2; clone size: many
CDR3 protein: CASSLALGSEGGELFF; CDR3 DNA: TGCGCCAGCAGCTTGGCTTTAGGCTCCGAGGGAGGGGAGCTGTTTTTT; CDR3 length: 16; D gene: NA; V gene: TRBV5-1; J gene: TRBJ2-2; clone size: few
CDR3 protein: CASSQGAGGQIDTQYF; CDR3 DNA: TGTGCCAGCAGCCAAGGGGCGGGGGGGCAGATAGATACGCAGTATTTT; CDR3 length: 16; D gene: TRBD2; V gene: TRBV3-1; J gene: TRBJ2-3; clone size: NA
CDR3 protein: CASSPSGLADNIQYF; CDR3 DNA: TGTGCCAGCAGCCCATCTGGCCTAGCGGATAACATTCAGTACTTC; CDR3 length: 15; D gene: TRBD2; V gene: TRBV7-9; J gene: TRBJ2-4; clone size: many
CDR3 protein: CASSLIGGITEAFF; CDR3 DNA: TGTGCCAGCAGCTTAATTGGGGGCATCACTGAAGCTTTCTTT; CDR3 length: 14; D gene: NA; V gene: TRBV7-3; J gene: TRBJ1-1; clone size: few
CDR3 protein: CASSISTGVIDTQYF; CDR3 DNA: TGTGCCAGCAGTATATCGACAGGGGTGATAGATACGCAGTATTTT; CDR3 length: 15; D gene: TRBD1; V gene: TRBV6-5; J gene: TRBJ2-3; clone size: NA
CDR3 protein: CSARGLIGAGGPRTGWEQYF; CDR3 DNA: TGCAGTGCTAGAGGTTTGATTGGGGCAGGGGGCCCGAGGACAGGCTGGGAGCAGTACTTC; CDR3 length: 20; D gene: TRBD1; V gene: TRBV20-1; J gene: TRBJ2-7; clone size: few
CDR3 protein: CASSTTLTYEQYF; CDR3 DNA: TGTGCCAGCAGCACGACGTTGACCTACGAGCAGTACTTC; CDR3 length: 13; D gene: NA; V gene: TRBV5-5; J gene: TRBJ2-7; clone size: NA
CDR3 protein: CASSSTGTGVNEQFF; CDR3 DNA: TGTGCCAGCAGTTCCACCGGGACAGGGGTCAATGAGCAGTTCTTC; CDR3 length: 15; D gene: TRBD1; V gene: TRBV27; J gene: TRBJ2-1; clone size: few
CDR3 protein: CASSHWLGPGEVYGTDTQYF; CDR3 DNA: TGTGCCAGCAGCCATTGGCTTGGACCGGGCGAGGTATACGGCACAGATACGCAGTATTTT; CDR3 length: 20; D gene: NA; V gene: TRBV14; J gene: TRBJ2-3; clone size: many
CDR3 protein: CASGLVRSQGGTDTQYF; CDR3 DNA: TGTGCTAGTGGTTTGGTACGATCCCAGGGGGGCACAGATACGCAGTATTTT; CDR3 length: 17; D gene: TRBD1; V gene: TRBV12-5; J gene: TRBJ2-3; clone size: NA
CDR3 protein: CASSLDDLGAFF; CDR3 DNA: TGCGCCAGCAGCTTGGACGACCTTGGGGCTTTCTTT; CDR3 length: 12; D gene: NA; V gene: TRBV5-1; J gene: TRBJ1-1; clone size: many
CDR3 protein: CASSVSRGAGELFF; CDR3 DNA: TGTGCCAGCAGCGTAAGCAGGGGAGCCGGGGAGCTGTTTTTT; CDR3 length: 14; D gene: NA; V gene: TRBV9; J gene: TRBJ2-2; clone size: NA
CDR3 protein: CSVGGVNEQFF; CDR3 DNA: TGCAGCGTTGGAGGAGTCAATGAGCAGTTCTTC; CDR3 length: 11; D gene: NA; V gene: TRBV29-1; J gene: TRBJ2-1; clone size: many
CDR3 protein: CASRSGFEQYF; CDR3 DNA: TGTGCCAGCCGATCGGGATTCGAGCAGTACTTC; CDR3 length: 11; D gene: NA; V gene: TRBV2; J gene: TRBJ2-7; clone size: NA
CDR3 protein: CSARDRIIDEQFF; CDR3 DNA: TGCAGTGCTAGGGACAGGATAATTGATGAGCAGTTCTTC; CDR3 length: 13; D gene: TRBD1; V gene: TRBV20-1; J gene: TRBJ2-1; clone size: NA
CDR3 protein: CSVTLAGGQETQYF; CDR3 DNA: TGCAGCGTGACCCTAGCGGGAGGACAAGAGACCCAGTACTTC; CDR3 length: 14; D gene: TRBD2; V gene: TRBV29-1; J gene: TRBJ2-5; clone size: NA
CDR3 protein: CASTPFLSGGADMETQYF; CDR3 DNA: TGTGCCAGCACCCCCTTCCTTAGCGGGGGGGCCGATATGGAGACCCAGTACTTC; CDR3 length: 18; D gene: TRBD2; V gene: TRBV6-1; J gene: TRBJ2-5; clone size: few
CDR3 protein: CARPPEGRPSTDTQYF; CDR3 DNA: TGTGCCAGACCCCCCGAGGGACGGCCAAGCACAGATACGCAGTATTTT; CDR3 length: 16; D gene: NA; V gene: TRBV7-2; J gene: TRBJ2-3; clone size: NA
CDR3 protein: CASSEAGIGNEQFF; CDR3 DNA: TGCGCCAGCAGTGAAGCGGGAATCGGGAATGAGCAGTTCTTC; CDR3 length: 14; D gene: TRBD2; V gene: TRBV10-1; J gene: TRBJ2-1; clone size: few
CDR3 protein: CASSPAGRGVISSYNEQFF; CDR3 DNA: TGCGCCAGCAGCCCGGCTGGGCGGGGGGTCATTAGCTCCTACAATGAGCAGTTCTTC; CDR3 length: 19; D gene: TRBD2; V gene: TRBV5-1; J gene: TRBJ2-1; clone size: few
CDR3 protein: CASSLGLAPIYEQYF; CDR3 DNA: TGTGCCAGCAGCTTAGGTCTAGCGCCAATCTACGAGCAGTACTTC; CDR3 length: 15; D gene: NA; V gene: TRBV7-2; J gene: TRBJ2-7; clone size: NA
CDR3 protein: CASGTGSEQYF; CDR3 DNA: TGTGCCAGCGGGACAGGGAGCGAGCAGTACTTC; CDR3 length: 11; D gene: TRBD1; V gene: TRBV27; J gene: TRBJ2-7; clone size: few
CDR3 protein: CASSLSIGAQGHYGYTF; CDR3 DNA: TGTGCCAGCAGTTTATCGATCGGTGCTCAGGGGCACTATGGCTACACCTTC; CDR3 length: 17; D gene: NA; V gene: TRBV27; J gene: TRBJ1-2; clone size: NA
CDR3 protein: CATSDPSWVTGELFF; CDR3 DNA: TGTGCCACCAGTGACCCTTCATGGGTCACCGGGGAGCTGTTTTTT; CDR3 length: 15; D gene: NA; V gene: TRBV24-1; J gene: TRBJ2-2; clone size: many